Listed below are T cell receptor beta chains from one sample, sequenced in a study of cytomegalovirus exposure and HLA in healthy donors. Method: immunoSEQ multiplex PCR; TCRdb's copy keeps in-frame clones and lacks some. Of some 91,000 clones in the sample, 78% were seen once. Sequenced input: PBMCs. The receptors shown here come from a woman aged 55-69 years in good health and CMV-seronegative. Each CDR3 is given with its conserved first and last residue. D genes are given only for firm matches. Some rows mark clone size as missing; the rest say once, few, many or name a class of expanded clone.

V gene	D gene	clone size	J gene	CDR3 protein	CDR3 DNA
TRBV7-9	.	.	TRBJ2-7	CASSFPQSPHYEQYF	TGTGCCAGCAGCTTTCCACAGTCGCCCCACTACGAGCAGTACTTC
TRBV14	.	.	TRBJ2-7	CASSQATGFTYEQYF	TGTGCCAGCAGCCAAGCGACGGGGTTCACCTACGAGCAGTACTTC
TRBV7-9	TRBD2	.	TRBJ2-5	CASSQLRDYQKETQYF	TGTGCCAGCAGCCAGCTCCGGGACTACCAGAAAGAGACCCAGTACTTC
TRBV10-3	.	.	TRBJ1-1	CAISEGSYTEAFF	TGTGCCATCAGCGAGGGCAGTTACACTGAAGCTTTCTTT
TRBV5-6	.	.	TRBJ1-6	CASSTRGGRIDSPLHF	TGTGCCAGCAGCACCCGGGGGGGTAGGATAGATTCACCCCTCCACTTT
TRBV28	.	.	TRBJ2-1	CASSPVAYNEQFF	TGTGCCAGCAGTCCAGTAGCGTACAATGAGCAGTTCTTC
TRBV25-1	.	.	TRBJ1-2	CASSSRDGYTF	TGTGCCAGCAGTAGCCGGGATGGCTACACCTTC
TRBV4-1	.	few	TRBJ1-2	CASSHMARNYGYTF	TGCGCCAGCAGCCACATGGCCAGAAATTATGGCTACACCTTC
TRBV5-1	.	.	TRBJ1-2	CASSLAVDRPYGYTF	TGCGCCAGCAGCTTGGCCGTCGACAGACCGTATGGCTACACCTTC
TRBV2	.	.	TRBJ1-1	CASSEGTAAEAFF	TGTGCCAGCAGTGAAGGGACAGCCGCTGAAGCTTTCTTT
TRBV28	TRBD1	.	TRBJ2-7	CASSLYTGVSEQYF	TGTGCCAGCAGTTTATATACAGGGGTAAGCGAGCAGTACTTC
TRBV5-1	.	.	TRBJ2-6	CASSWASGANVLTF	TGCGCCAGCAGCTGGGCCTCTGGGGCCAACGTCCTGACTTTC
TRBV5-6	.	few	TRBJ2-1	CASKSGLSSYNEQFF	TGTGCCAGCAAATCAGGGTTAAGCTCCTACAATGAGCAGTTCTTC